Presented here are 28 T cell receptor beta chains from one specimen sequenced in a study of immune evolution from preneoplasia to lung adenocarcinoma. Assay: immunoSEQ multiplex PCR; the TCRdb copy retains only in-frame clones and omits some. This table holds about 2,000 clones, 80% to 90% found once. The source material was FFPE adjacent normal lung tissue. Receptors were obtained from a person between 65 and 79 years old with lung adenocarcinoma.

This chain uses TRBV6-6 with TRBJ2-3, with D possibly matching TRBD2 (6 bases). Germline CDR1 and CDR2: MNHNY and SVGAGI (reference sequence). CDR3 length equals 14 residues. V lost 2 bases to trimming and J lost 5 bases, with 11 bases between them. CDR3 loop: CASSYDGGKDTQYF. The CDR3 DNA follows: TGTGCCAGCAGTTACGACGGGGGTAAAGATACGCAGTATTTT.

V usage is TRBV29-1 and J usage is TRBJ1-1; TRBD1 is a possible D gene (6 bases). Germline assignment: CDR1 SQVTM and CDR2 ANQGSEA. Trimming removed 4 bases at V and 8 bases at J, with 14 bases between. The CDR3 contains 12 residues. DNA for the CDR3: TGCAGCGTTGGTCAGGGGCAGGTAGAAGCTTTCTTT. This translates into CSVGQGQVEAFF.

The chain recombines TRBV28 with TRBJ2-1; 11 nucleotides align to TRBD2. Per germline, CDR1 MDHEN and CDR2 SYDVKM. The CDR3 has 15 residues. The V segment lost 4 bases and the J segment 7 bases; nucleotides outside the gene matches: 6. In DNA form, the CDR3 reads TGTGCCAGCAGTTACCTAGCGGGAGGTCGAAATGAGCAGTTCTTC. It codes for CASSYLAGGRNEQFF.

The genes are TRBV5-4 and TRBJ1-1; D gene uncertain. The CDR3 extends over 13 amino acids. Germline lookup yields CDR1 SGHNT and CDR2 YYREEE (reference sequence). Trimming left V 3 bases short and J 4 bases short, with 10 bases between. The CDR3 DNA reads as TGTGCCAGCAGCTCTGCGGGCTTCACTGAAGCTTTCTTT. Protein sequence: CASSSAGFTEAFF.

The chain combines TRBV28 with TRBJ2-7, with TRBD2 matching 11 bases. J gave up 4 bases and V 5 bases, and 13 bases lay outside the gene matches. In germline, CDR1 is MDHEN, CDR2 SYDVKM. The length of the CDR3 is 17 residues. CDR3 nucleotides: TGTGCCAGCAGTGTCCCCATGGGACTAGCGGTAAAATACGAGCAGTACTTC. Translated, it gives CASSVPMGLAVKYEQYF.

This clone was observed a single time. Other DNA sequences in this specimen translate into the identical CDR3. V usage is TRBV2 and J usage is TRBJ2-5; 9 bases are a match to TRBD2. Looked up from germline, CDR1 is SNHLY and CDR2 is FYNNEI. With V trimmed by 4 bases and J by 5 bases, 5 bases remained unmatched. CDR3 length equals 14 residues. The CDR3 DNA is TGTGCCAGCAGTGGTAGCGGGAGCGGTGAGACCCAGTACTTC. Its translation: CASSGSGSGETQYF.

CDR3 coding DNA: TGTGCCAGCAGTCCACGATCCCCTGAGGGGCTCTCCTACGAGCAGTACTTC. Amino acids: CASSPRSPEGLSYEQYF. The V and J genes are TRBV11-2 and TRBJ2-7; perhaps D is TRBD1 or TRBD2 (5 bases each). This CDR3 region has 17 residues. Per the germline V gene, CDR1 is SGHAT and CDR2 is FQNNGV. V shed 6 bases and J shed 0 bases, with 21 bases lying between them.

This clone was detected a few times. This CDR3 reads CASTPSGIQETQYF. In nucleotides, the CDR3 is TGTGCCAGCACCCCCAGCGGGATTCAAGAGACCCAGTACTTC. The chain links TRBV7-8 to TRBJ2-5; TRBD2 matches 7 bases. V dropped 7 bases and J dropped 2; count of bases not matched to a gene: 7. CDR3 size: 14 residues. Looked up from germline, CDR1 is SGHVS and CDR2 is FQNEAQ.

Details on this clone: The sample contains more than one DNA sequence encoding this CDR3. This sequence joins TRBV5-1 and TRBJ2-5, with D hard to call. CDR1 and CDR2 (germline): SGHRS, YFSETQ. V was pared by 0 bases and J by 2 bases, with 5 bases between. CDR3 length: 13 amino acids. CDR3 loop: CASSLGGQETQYF. For the CDR3, the DNA is TGCGCCAGCAGCTTGGGTGGGCAAGAGACCCAGTACTTC.

A word on this clone: Its ends do not fully match the called genes, so a read error is possible. V and J are TRBV2 and TRBJ2-1, with 16 positions matching TRBD2. This CDR3 region has 13 residues. The germline V gene encodes CDR1 SNHLY and CDR2 FYNNEI. The CDR3 DNA is TGTGCCAGCAGTGAATTGGGACTAGCGGGGGGGGTCTTC. It is translated as CASSELGLAGGVF.

The CDR3 nucleotides read TGTGCCAGCAGTACCGACTACGCAACTAATGAAAAACTGTTTTTT. The encoded protein is CASSTDYATNEKLFF. J is TRBJ1-4 and V is TRBV28, with D hard to call. The CDR3 has 15 amino acids. With 5 bases removed from V and 0 bases from J, the gap between germline ends came to 10 bases. CDR1 is MDHEN and CDR2 is SYDVKM in the germline V gene. Filled out from reference TRBV28 and TRBJ1-4, the complete variable domain reads DVKVTQSSRYLVKRTGEKVFLECVQDMDHENMFWYRQDPGLGLRLIYFSYDVKMKEKGDIPEGYSVSREKKERFSLILESASTNQTSMYLCASSTDYATNEKLFFGSGTQLSVL.

The J gene is TRBJ2-7, the V gene TRBV4-1; 11 bases are a match to TRBD2. The CDR3 sequence is 16 residues long. Germline lookup yields CDR1 MGHRA and CDR2 YSYEKL. V trimming: 2 bases; J trimming: 7 bases; junction bases outside the gene matches: 10. The chain's CDR3 is CASSQSPTSGSGEQYF. The CDR3 coding sequence is TGCGCCAGCAGCCAAAGCCCAACTAGCGGGAGCGGTGAGCAGTACTTC.

This chain links TRBV29-1 with TRBJ1-2; the D is unclear. CDR1 is SQVTM and CDR2 is ANQGSEA in the germline V gene. With 2 bases removed from V and 4 bases from J, the gap between germline ends came to 5 bases. This CDR3 is built from 11 residues. The CDR3 spells CSVETAYGYTF. The CDR3, as DNA: TGCAGCGTTGAAACAGCCTATGGCTACACCTTC.

The chain uses TRBV30 and TRBJ1-5, with TRBD1 as a possible D gene (5 bases). The CDR3 is made up of 14 amino acids. The germline gives CDR1 GTSNPN, CDR2 SVGIG (reference sequence). V was shortened by 2 bases and J by 2 bases, with 10 bases between the two germline ends. CDR3 coding DNA: TGTGCCTGGAGTTTTGGGGACGGCAATCAGCCCCAGCATTTT. Residues: CAWSFGDGNQPQHF.

The rearrangement links TRBV19 to TRBJ1-1; D uncertain. This CDR3 contains 15 residues. V lost 7 bases, J lost 0 bases, and 15 bases lay in between. Germline CDR1 reads LNHDA; CDR2 reads SQIVND (reference sequence). The chain's CDR3 is CASTRARAVNTEAFF. The CDR3 nucleotides read TGTGCCAGTACCCGGGCGCGGGCCGTGAACACTGAAGCTTTCTTT.

The V gene is TRBV6-5, the J gene TRBJ1-5; 8 positions agree with TRBD1. The CDR3 has 13 amino acids. The V segment lost 6 bases and the J segment 6 bases; nucleotides outside the gene matches: 4. Germline CDR1 is MNHEY and CDR2 is SVGAGI. The CDR3 sequence is CASSSGGPQPQHF. CDR3 nucleotides: TGTGCCAGCAGCTCAGGGGGCCCTCAGCCCCAGCATTTT.

This clone was counted a single time. J is TRBJ1-1 and V is TRBV11-3, with D perhaps matching TRBD1 (5 bases). CDR3 size: 13 residues. The germline V and J ends were trimmed by 8 bases and 7 bases, with 17 bases remaining between them. In germline, CDR1 is SGHNT, CDR2 YENEEA. The CDR3 sequence: CASSHRGGGEAFF. CDR3 DNA: TGTGCCAGCTCTCATCGCGGGGGGGGTGAAGCTTTCTTT.

The rearrangement links TRBV5-6 to TRBJ2-7; TRBD2 matches at 8 bases. This CDR3 has 15 amino acids. Trimming cost V 5 bases and J 4 bases; bases outside gene matches: 11. The germline CDR1 and CDR2 sequences are SGHDT and YYEEEE. In DNA, the CDR3 is TGTGCCAGCAGGCCCCCGGGAGGGAGTCCGTACGAGCAGTACTTC. Its protein product is CASRPPGGSPYEQYF. The full variable domain, with the rest looked up from reference TRBV5-6 and TRBJ2-7, is DAGVTQSPTHLIKTRGQQVTLRCSPKSGHDTVSWYQQALGQGPQFIFQYYEEEERQRGNFPDRFSGHQFPNYSSELNVNALLLGDSALYLCASRPPGGSPYEQYFGPGTRLTVT.

This clone appeared a single time. The chain carries TRBV7-8 and TRBJ1-2; D not certain. The CDR3 is 13 amino acids. Germline V lookup: CDR1 SGHVS, CDR2 FQNEAQ. The ends were cut back, 8 bases at V and 2 bases at J, with 12 bases in the middle. CDR3 residues: CASAKGRNYGYTF. CDR3 sequence (DNA): TGTGCCAGCGCCAAGGGAAGAAACTATGGCTACACCTTC.

V gene TRBV9 combines with J gene TRBJ2-3; possible D gene TRBD1, 5 bases. V lost 0 bases and J 5 bases, leaving 7 bases between the germline ends. Germline CDR1 is SGDLS and CDR2 is YYNGEE. There are 13 residues in the CDR3. In DNA, the CDR3 is TGTGCCAGCAGCGTAGCCAGGGTAGATACGCAGTATTTT. Encoded protein: CASSVARVDTQYF.

The V and J genes are TRBV7-6 and TRBJ2-3; TRBD2 agrees at 8 bases. The CDR3 spans 16 residues. Germline CDR1 is SGHVS and CDR2 is FNYEAQ. The V gene end was trimmed by 1 base and the J gene end by 2 bases; junction bases not matched to a gene: 5. For the CDR3, the DNA is TGTGCCAGCAGCTTAGGGGTAGCGGGGATCACAGATACGCAGTATTTT. As protein: CASSLGVAGITDTQYF. The entire variable domain, with the rest obtained from reference TRBV7-6 and TRBJ2-3, is as follows: GAGVSQSPRYKVTKRGQDVALRCDPISGHVSLYWYRQALGQGPEFLTYFNYEAQQDKSGLPNDRFSAERPEGSISTLTIQRTEQRDSAMYRCASSLGVAGITDTQYFGPGTRLTVL.

This chain joins TRBV2 and TRBJ1-4, with TRBD1 matching over 10 bases. V lost 3 bases to trimming and J lost 6 bases; unmatched junction nucleotides: 1. CDR3 size: 14 residues. The V gene's germline CDR1 is SNHLY and CDR2 FYNNEI. Here the CDR3 DNA reads TGTGCCAGCAGTGAGGGGACAGGGGATGAAAAACTGTTTTTT. It specifies CASSEGTGDEKLFF.

V is TRBV28 and J is TRBJ2-7, with D tentatively TRBD1 (6 bases). Looked up from germline, CDR1 is MDHEN and CDR2 is SYDVKM. V lost 6 bases and J 3 bases, leaving 21 bases between the germline ends. The CDR3 runs to 16 residues. The CDR3 reads CASSWEQGLGHYEQYF. CDR3 nucleotides: TGTGCCAGCAGCTGGGAACAGGGCCTGGGGCACTACGAGCAGTACTTC.

The chain has TRBV14 and TRBJ2-3, with D tentatively TRBD1 (6 bases). The CDR3 totals 17 residues. Germline values: CDR1 SGHDN, CDR2 FVKESK. V shed 1 base and J shed 6 bases, with 20 bases lying between them. The CDR3, as DNA: TGTGCCAGCAGCCAAGGGTATCGGGCAGGGACACTGGATACGCAGTATTTT. Residues: CASSQGYRAGTLDTQYF.

The V call is TRBV28, the J call TRBJ2-5; 7 bases are a match to TRBD1. J lost 0 bases, V lost 6 bases, and 4 bases had no gene match. CDR3 length: 14 residues. The germline gives CDR1 MDHEN, CDR2 SYDVKM. This CDR3 is CASRETGYQETQYF. Here the CDR3 DNA reads TGTGCCAGCAGGGAGACAGGGTACCAAGAGACCCAGTACTTC.

V and J are TRBV27 and TRBJ1-4, with D perhaps TRBD1 (5 bases). This CDR3 has 14 amino acids. Trimming pared 3 bases from V and 8 bases from J, leaving 13 bases between. Germline lookup yields CDR1 MNHEY and CDR2 SMNVEV (reference sequence). This CDR3 reads CASSFLGVDEKLFF. The CDR3 DNA follows: TGTGCCAGCAGTTTTCTAGGGGTAGACGAAAAACTGTTTTTT. The complete variable domain, with remaining parts taken from reference TRBV27 and TRBJ1-4, reads EAQVTQNPRYLITVTGKKLTVTCSQNMNHEYMSWYRQDPGLGLRQIYYSMNVEVTDKGDVPEGYKVSRKEKRNFPLILESPSPNQTSLYFCASSFLGVDEKLFFGSGTQLSVL.

The chain combines TRBV5-8 with TRBJ1-2, with D possibly matching TRBD1 (6 bases). The CDR3 extends over 15 amino acids. V dropped 2 bases and J dropped 3 bases, with 14 bases sitting between them. CDR1 is SGHTS, CDR2 YDEGEE, per germline. CDR3 amino acids: CASSFPGEWYYGYTF. CDR3 in DNA: TGTGCCAGCAGCTTTCCAGGGGAATGGTACTATGGCTACACCTTC. The complete variable domain, with remaining parts taken from reference TRBV5-8 and TRBJ1-2, reads EAGVTQSPTHLIKTRGQQATLRCSPISGHTSVYWYQQALGLGLQFLLWYDEGEERNRGNFPPRFSGRQFPNYSSELNVNALELEDSALYLCASSFPGEWYYGYTFGSGTRLTVV.

The genes are TRBV11-2 and TRBJ2-3; D ambiguous. This CDR3 contains 12 residues. CDR1 SGHAT and CDR2 FQNNGV come from the germline V gene. Trimming took off 3 bases at V and 10 bases at J, with 11 bases between the two ends. As DNA, the CDR3 is TGTGCCAGCAGCTTCCCGGACGGCGCGCAGTATTTT. Translation gives CASSFPDGAQYF.